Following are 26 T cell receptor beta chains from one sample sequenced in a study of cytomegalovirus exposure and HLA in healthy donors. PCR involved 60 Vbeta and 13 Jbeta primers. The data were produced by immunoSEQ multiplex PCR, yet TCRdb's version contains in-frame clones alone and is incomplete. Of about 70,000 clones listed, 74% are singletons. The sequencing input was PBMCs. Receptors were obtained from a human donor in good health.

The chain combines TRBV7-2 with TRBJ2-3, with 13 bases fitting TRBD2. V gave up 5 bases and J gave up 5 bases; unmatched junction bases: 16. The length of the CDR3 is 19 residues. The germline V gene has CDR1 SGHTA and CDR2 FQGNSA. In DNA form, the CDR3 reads TGTGCCAGCAGCGATACTAGCGGGAGGGCGATACTTACCCGAGATACGCAGTATTTT. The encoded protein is CASSDTSGRAILTRDTQYF.

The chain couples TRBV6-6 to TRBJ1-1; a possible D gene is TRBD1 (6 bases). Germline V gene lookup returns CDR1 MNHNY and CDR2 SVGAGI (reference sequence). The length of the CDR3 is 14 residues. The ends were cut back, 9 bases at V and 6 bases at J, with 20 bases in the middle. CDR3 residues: CASSLRGLGAEAFF. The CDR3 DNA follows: TGTGCCAGTTCTCTCAGGGGCCTTGGGGCTGAAGCTTTCTTT.

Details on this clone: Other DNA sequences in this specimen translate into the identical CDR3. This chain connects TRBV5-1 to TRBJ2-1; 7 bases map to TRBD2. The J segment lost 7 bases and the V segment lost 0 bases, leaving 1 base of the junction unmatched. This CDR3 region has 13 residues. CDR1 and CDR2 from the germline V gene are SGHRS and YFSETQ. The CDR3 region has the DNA TGCGCCAGCAGCTTGGAAGCGGGAAATGAGCAGTTCTTC. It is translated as CASSLEAGNEQFF.

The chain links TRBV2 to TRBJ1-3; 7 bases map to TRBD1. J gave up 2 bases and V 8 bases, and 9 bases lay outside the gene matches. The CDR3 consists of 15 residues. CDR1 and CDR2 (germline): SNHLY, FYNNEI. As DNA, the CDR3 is TGTGCCAGCGGCAGACAGGGTAATGCTGGAAACACCATATATTTT. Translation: CASGRQGNAGNTIYF.

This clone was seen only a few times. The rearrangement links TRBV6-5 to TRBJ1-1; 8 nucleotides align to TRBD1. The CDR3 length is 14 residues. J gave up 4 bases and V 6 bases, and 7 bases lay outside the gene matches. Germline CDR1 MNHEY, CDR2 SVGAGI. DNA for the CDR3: TGTGCCAGCAGCAGCGCCACAGGGGGCACTGAAGCTTTCTTT. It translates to CASSSATGGTEAFF.

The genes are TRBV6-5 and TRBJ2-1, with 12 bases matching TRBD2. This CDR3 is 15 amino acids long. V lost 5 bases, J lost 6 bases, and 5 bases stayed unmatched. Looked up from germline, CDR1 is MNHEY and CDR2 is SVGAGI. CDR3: CASSPGTSGSNEQFF. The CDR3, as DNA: TGTGCCAGCAGTCCCGGGACTAGCGGGTCCAATGAGCAGTTCTTC.

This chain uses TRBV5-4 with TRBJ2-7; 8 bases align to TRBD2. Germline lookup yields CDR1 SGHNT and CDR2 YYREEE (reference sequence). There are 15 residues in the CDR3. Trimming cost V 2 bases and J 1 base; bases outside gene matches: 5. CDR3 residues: CASSFGGTSSYEQYF. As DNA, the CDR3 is TGTGCCAGCAGCTTTGGTGGGACTAGTTCCTACGAGCAGTACTTC.

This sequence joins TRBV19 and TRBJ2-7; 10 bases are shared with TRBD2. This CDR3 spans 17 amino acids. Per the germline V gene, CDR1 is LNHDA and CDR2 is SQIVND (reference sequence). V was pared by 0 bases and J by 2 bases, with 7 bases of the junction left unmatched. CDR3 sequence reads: CASSIESGLADTYEQYF. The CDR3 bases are TGTGCCAGTAGTATAGAATCAGGACTAGCGGATACCTACGAGCAGTACTTC.

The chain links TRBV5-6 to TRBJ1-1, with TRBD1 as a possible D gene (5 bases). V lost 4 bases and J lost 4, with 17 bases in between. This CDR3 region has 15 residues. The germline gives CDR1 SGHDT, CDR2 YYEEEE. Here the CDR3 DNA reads TGTGCCAGCAGCAACCTGTTGAGGGGAGGCACTGAAGCTTTCTTT. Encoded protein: CASSNLLRGGTEAFF.

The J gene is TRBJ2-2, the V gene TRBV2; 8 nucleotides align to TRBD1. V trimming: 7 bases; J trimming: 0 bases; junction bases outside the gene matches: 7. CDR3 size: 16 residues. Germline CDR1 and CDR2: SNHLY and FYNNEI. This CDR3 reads CASIDYRGTNTGELFF. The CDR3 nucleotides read TGTGCCAGCATTGACTACAGGGGGACGAACACCGGGGAGCTGTTTTTT.

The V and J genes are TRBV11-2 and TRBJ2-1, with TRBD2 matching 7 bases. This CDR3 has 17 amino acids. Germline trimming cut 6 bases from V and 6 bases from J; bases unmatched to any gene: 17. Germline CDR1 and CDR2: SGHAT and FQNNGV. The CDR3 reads CASSSWGSVAGGNEQFF. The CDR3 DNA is TGTGCCAGCAGTTCCTGGGGGTCGGTAGCGGGCGGCAATGAGCAGTTCTTC. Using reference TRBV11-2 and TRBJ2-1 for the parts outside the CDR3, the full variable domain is EAGVAQSPRYKIIEKRQSVAFWCNPISGHATLYWYQQILGQGPKLLIQFQNNGVVDDSQLPKDRFSAERLKGVDSTLKIQPAKLEDSAVYLCASSSWGSVAGGNEQFFGPGTRLTVL.

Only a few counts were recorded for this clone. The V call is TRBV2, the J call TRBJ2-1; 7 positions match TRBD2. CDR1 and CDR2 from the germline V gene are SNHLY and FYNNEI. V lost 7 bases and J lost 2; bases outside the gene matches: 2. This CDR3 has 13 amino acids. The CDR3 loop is CASTSGAYNEQFF. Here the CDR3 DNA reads TGTGCCAGCACTAGCGGAGCCTACAATGAGCAGTTCTTC.

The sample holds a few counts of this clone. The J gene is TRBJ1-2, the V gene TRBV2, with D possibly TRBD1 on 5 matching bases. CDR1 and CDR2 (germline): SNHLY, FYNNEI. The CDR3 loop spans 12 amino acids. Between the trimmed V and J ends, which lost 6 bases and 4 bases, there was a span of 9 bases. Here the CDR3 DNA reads TGTGCCAGCAGGACAGATAGCTATGGCTACACCTTC. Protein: CASRTDSYGYTF.

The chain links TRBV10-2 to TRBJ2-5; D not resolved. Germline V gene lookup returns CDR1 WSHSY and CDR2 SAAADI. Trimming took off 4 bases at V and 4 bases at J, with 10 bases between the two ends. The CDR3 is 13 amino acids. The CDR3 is CASSVRLVETQYF. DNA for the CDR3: TGCGCCAGCAGTGTTCGGTTGGTAGAGACCCAGTACTTC.

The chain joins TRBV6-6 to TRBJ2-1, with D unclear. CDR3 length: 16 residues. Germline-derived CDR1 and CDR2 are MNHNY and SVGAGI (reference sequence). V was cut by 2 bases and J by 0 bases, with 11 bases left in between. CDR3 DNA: TGTGCCAGCAGTTACGAGGCGGTCTCCTCCTACAATGAGCAGTTCTTC. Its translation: CASSYEAVSSYNEQFF.

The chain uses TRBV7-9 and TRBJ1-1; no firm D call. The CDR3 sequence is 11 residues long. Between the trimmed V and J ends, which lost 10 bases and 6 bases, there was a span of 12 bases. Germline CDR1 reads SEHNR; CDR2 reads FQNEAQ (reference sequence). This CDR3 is CATSPGAEAFF. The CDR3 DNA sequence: TGTGCCACAAGTCCCGGGGCTGAAGCTTTCTTT.

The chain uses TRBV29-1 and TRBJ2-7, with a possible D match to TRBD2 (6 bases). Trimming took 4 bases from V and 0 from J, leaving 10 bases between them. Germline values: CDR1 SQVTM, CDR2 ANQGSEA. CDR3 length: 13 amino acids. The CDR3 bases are TGCAGCGTTGTCCTGCGGGGCTCCTACGAGCAGTACTTC. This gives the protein CSVVLRGSYEQYF.

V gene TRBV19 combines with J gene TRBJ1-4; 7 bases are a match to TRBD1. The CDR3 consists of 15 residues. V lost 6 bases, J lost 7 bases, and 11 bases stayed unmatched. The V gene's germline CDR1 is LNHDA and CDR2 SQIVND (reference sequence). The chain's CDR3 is CASSLRQGASEKLFF. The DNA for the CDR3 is TGTGCCAGTAGCCTCCGACAGGGAGCAAGTGAAAAACTGTTTTTT.

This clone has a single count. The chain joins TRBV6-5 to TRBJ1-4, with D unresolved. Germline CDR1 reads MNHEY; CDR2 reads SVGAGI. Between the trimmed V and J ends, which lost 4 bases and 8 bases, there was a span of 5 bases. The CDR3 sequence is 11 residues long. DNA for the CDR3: TGTGCCAGCAGTTTCGGGGAAAAACTGTTTTTT. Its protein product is CASSFGEKLFF.

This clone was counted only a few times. This CDR3 is CASSGGQSSYEQYF. The DNA for the CDR3 is TGTGCCAGCAGTGGGGGACAAAGCTCCTACGAGCAGTACTTC. The chain is built from TRBV6-1 and TRBJ2-7, with a possible D match to TRBD1 (6 bases). With 4 bases removed from V and 0 bases from J, the gap between germline ends came to 10 bases. The CDR3 length is 14 residues. Germline values: CDR1 MNHNS, CDR2 SASEGT.

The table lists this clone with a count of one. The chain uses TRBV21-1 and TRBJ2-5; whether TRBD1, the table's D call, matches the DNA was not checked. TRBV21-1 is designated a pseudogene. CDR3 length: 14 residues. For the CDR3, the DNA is TGTGCCAGCAGCAAAAGGGGGCGCGGGGAGACCCAGTACTTC. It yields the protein CASSKRGRGETQYF.

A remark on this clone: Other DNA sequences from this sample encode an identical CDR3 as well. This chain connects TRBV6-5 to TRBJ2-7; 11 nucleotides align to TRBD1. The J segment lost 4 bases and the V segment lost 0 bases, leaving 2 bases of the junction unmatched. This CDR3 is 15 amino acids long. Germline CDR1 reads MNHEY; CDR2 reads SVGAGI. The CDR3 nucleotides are TGTGCCAGCAGTTACTCCGGGACAGGGGGATACGAGCAGTACTTC. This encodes CASSYSGTGGYEQYF.

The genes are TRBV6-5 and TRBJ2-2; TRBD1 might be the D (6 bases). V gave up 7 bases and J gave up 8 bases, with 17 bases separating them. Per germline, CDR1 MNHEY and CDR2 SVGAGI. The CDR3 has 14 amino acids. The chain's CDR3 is CASTMGADVGELFF. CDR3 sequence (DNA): TGTGCCAGCACTATGGGGGCCGACGTGGGGGAGCTGTTTTTT.

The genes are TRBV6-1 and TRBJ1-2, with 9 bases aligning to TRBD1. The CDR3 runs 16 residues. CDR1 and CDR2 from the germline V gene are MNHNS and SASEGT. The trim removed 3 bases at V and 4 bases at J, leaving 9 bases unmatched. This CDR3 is CASSEATGGSFYGYTF. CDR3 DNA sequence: TGTGCCAGCAGTGAGGCCACAGGGGGCTCCTTCTATGGCTACACCTTC.

The CDR3 loop reads CASSLLRDGGGKLFF. The CDR3 DNA reads as TGTGCCAGCAGTTTACTTCGGGACGGGGGAGGAAAACTGTTTTTT. This chain joins TRBV27 and TRBJ1-4; D possibly corresponds to TRBD1 (5 bases). The CDR3 runs 15 residues. Germline V CDR1 and CDR2: MNHEY, SMNVEV (reference sequence). V lost 2 bases, J lost 10 bases, and 17 bases lay in between. The whole variable domain, remainder taken from reference TRBV27 and TRBJ1-4, is EAQVTQNPRYLITVTGKKLTVTCSQNMNHEYMSWYRQDPGLGLRQIYYSMNVEVTDKGDVPEGYKVSRKEKRNFPLILESPSPNQTSLYFCASSLLRDGGGKLFFGSGTQLSVL.

The CDR3 region has the DNA TGTGCCACCAGCGGACATGACAGGGCCGCAGATACGCAGTATTTT. Protein sequence: CATSGHDRAADTQYF. The chain combines TRBV15 with TRBJ2-3, with 7 nucleotides matching TRBD1. This CDR3 region has 15 residues. Trimming took 5 bases from V and 4 from J; bases not matched to a gene: 9. Germline-derived CDR1 and CDR2 are LNHNV and YYDKDF (reference sequence).